What follows is one T cell receptor beta chain and its context. What it recognizes is unknown. This specimen comes from a study of graft-versus-host responses after intestinal transplantation. Study at large: Tacrolimus and steroids were given for around 3 years to all recipients after anti-thymocyte globulin induction. Study conclusions and caveats: The highest levels of circulating GvH clones went along with early declines in HvG clones after transplant.

Libraries were prepared by immunoSEQ multiplex PCR; TCRdb keeps only in-frame clonotypes and omits some of them. The sample contains 86,000 or so clones, approximately 90% of which appear only once. The sequenced sample was unstimulated CD8+ T cells sorted from spleen or lymph node cells, obtained before intestinal transplant. The receptor's source is a human donor who received an intestinal transplant.

This CDR3 is CASRGTGEPHSPLHF. Written as DNA, the CDR3 is TGTGCCAGCAGAGGGACAGGCGAGCCTCATTCACCCCTCCACTTT. V is TRBV6-5 and J is TRBJ1-6; the match to TRBD1 covers 8 bases. This CDR3 has 15 amino acids. The germline V gene has CDR1 MNHEY and CDR2 SVGAGI. V lost 6 bases to trimming and J lost 8 bases; unmatched junction nucleotides: 9.